This is a list of T cell receptor beta chains from one sample in a study of radiotherapy plus CTLA-4 blockade in lung cancer. Repertoires were generated with immunoSEQ multiplex PCR, while TCRdb's copy carries only in-frame clones and drops some. This sample yields 50,000 to 65,000 clones, of which 65% to 85% are seen a single time; 2% to 2.5% belongs to the top ten. Sequencing used peripheral blood, obtained from a patient treated with radiotherapy plus ipilimumab. The receptors derive from a human donor with non-small cell lung cancer whose response to radiotherapy plus ipilimumab could not be evaluated. Both conserved end residues are part of each CDR3. The D gene is left open where the match is weak. Not all rows give a size; the values are once, few, many and, for expanded clones, a class.

D gene: -; clone size: -; J gene: TRBJ1-2; V gene: TRBV11-1; CDR3 protein: CASSSSADSAYGYTF; CDR3 DNA: TGTGCCAGCAGCTCTTCCGCGGACAGCGCCTATGGCTACACCTTC
D gene: -; clone size: -; J gene: TRBJ2-7; V gene: TRBV27; CDR3 protein: CASRPTGGGEQYF; CDR3 DNA: TGTGCCAGCAGGCCTACAGGGGGAGGGGAGCAGTACTTC
D gene: -; clone size: -; J gene: TRBJ1-3; V gene: TRBV9; CDR3 protein: CASSVEASAGPLGNTIYF; CDR3 DNA: TGTGCCAGCAGCGTAGAGGCCTCGGCAGGGCCCCTCGGAAACACCATATATTTT
D gene: -; clone size: -; J gene: TRBJ2-7; V gene: TRBV27; CDR3 protein: CASSLFSGELSYEQYF; CDR3 DNA: TGTGCCAGCAGTTTATTTTCGGGAGAACTCTCCTACGAGCAGTACTTC
D gene: -; clone size: -; J gene: TRBJ1-5; V gene: TRBV7-2; CDR3 protein: CASSLGGSAQHF; CDR3 DNA: TGTGCCAGCAGCTTAGGAGGGTCAGCCCAGCATTTT
D gene: TRBD2; clone size: -; J gene: TRBJ2-1; V gene: TRBV6-6; CDR3 protein: CASSRPGLATYNEQFF; CDR3 DNA: TGTGCCAGCAGTCGACCGGGACTAGCGACCTACAATGAGCAGTTCTTC
D gene: -; clone size: -; J gene: TRBJ2-4; V gene: TRBV9; CDR3 protein: CASGAGLAKNIQYF; CDR3 DNA: TGTGCCAGCGGAGCGGGCCTAGCCAAAAACATTCAGTACTTC
D gene: TRBD2; clone size: -; J gene: TRBJ2-7; V gene: TRBV19; CDR3 protein: CASSMSFGRGGSSYEQYF; CDR3 DNA: TGTGCCAGTAGTATGTCTTTCGGACGCGGCGGGAGCTCCTACGAGCAGTACTTC
D gene: TRBD1; clone size: -; J gene: TRBJ2-7; V gene: TRBV6-1; CDR3 protein: CASSESGQGSGDEQYF; CDR3 DNA: TGTGCCAGCAGTGAATCGGGACAGGGGTCCGGGGACGAGCAGTACTTC
D gene: -; clone size: -; J gene: TRBJ2-2; V gene: TRBV7-9; CDR3 protein: CASSSAQAKDTGELFF; CDR3 DNA: TGTGCCAGCAGCTCCGCCCAGGCTAAAGACACCGGGGAGCTGTTTTTT
D gene: TRBD2; clone size: -; J gene: TRBJ2-7; V gene: TRBV23-1; CDR3 protein: CASSQSRLAGSSYEQYF; CDR3 DNA: TGCGCCAGCAGTCAATCGCGACTAGCGGGAAGCTCCTACGAGCAGTACTTC
D gene: TRBD1; clone size: -; J gene: TRBJ2-2; V gene: TRBV5-1; CDR3 protein: CASSLVFPNRDRGAGELFF; CDR3 DNA: TGCGCCAGCAGCTTGGTTTTTCCAAACCGGGACAGGGGTGCCGGGGAGCTGTTTTTT
D gene: -; clone size: -; J gene: TRBJ2-1; V gene: TRBV2; CDR3 protein: CASRPGLYEGNEQFF; CDR3 DNA: TGTGCCAGCCGACCCGGACTATACGAAGGGAATGAGCAGTTCTTC
D gene: TRBD2; clone size: -; J gene: TRBJ2-7; V gene: TRBV13; CDR3 protein: CASSHTLADYEQYF; CDR3 DNA: TGTGCCAGCAGCCACACTCTAGCGGACTACGAGCAGTACTTC
D gene: -; clone size: -; J gene: TRBJ1-5; V gene: TRBV7-2; CDR3 protein: CARQTSGSNQPQHF; CDR3 DNA: TGTGCCAGACAAACCTCGGGTAGCAATCAGCCCCAGCATTTT
D gene: -; clone size: -; J gene: TRBJ1-1; V gene: TRBV7-2; CDR3 protein: CASSLGQSNTEAFF; CDR3 DNA: TGTGCCAGCAGCTTAGGGCAGTCGAACACTGAAGCTTTCTTT
D gene: -; clone size: few; J gene: TRBJ1-3; V gene: TRBV15; CDR3 protein: CATSRAVSGNTIYF; CDR3 DNA: TGTGCCACCAGCAGAGCCGTCTCTGGAAACACCATATATTTT
D gene: -; clone size: -; J gene: TRBJ1-3; V gene: TRBV7-2; CDR3 protein: CASSPLGQSGNTIYF; CDR3 DNA: TGTGCCAGCAGCCCCCTTGGACAGTCTGGAAACACCATATATTTT
D gene: -; clone size: once; J gene: TRBJ2-5; V gene: TRBV2; CDR3 protein: CASSEWGRREETQYF; CDR3 DNA: TGTGCCAGCAGTGAATGGGGGCGGCGGGAAGAGACCCAGTACTTC
D gene: -; clone size: -; J gene: TRBJ1-4; V gene: TRBV7-2; CDR3 protein: CASSLAGRNEKLFF; CDR3 DNA: TGTGCCAGCAGCTTAGCGGGCAGGAATGAAAAACTGTTTTTT
D gene: TRBD2; clone size: -; J gene: TRBJ2-5; V gene: TRBV2; CDR3 protein: CASSPTLEAGGETQYF; CDR3 DNA: TGTGCCAGCAGTCCTACGTTGGAGGCGGGGGGCGAGACCCAGTACTTC
D gene: TRBD2; clone size: -; J gene: TRBJ2-1; V gene: TRBV11-2; CDR3 protein: CASSLTSGSSYNEQFF; CDR3 DNA: TGTGCCAGCAGCTTGACTAGCGGGAGCTCCTACAATGAGCAGTTCTTC
D gene: -; clone size: -; J gene: TRBJ2-6; V gene: TRBV5-6; CDR3 protein: CASTSLAGANVLTF; CDR3 DNA: TGTGCCAGCACCTCCCTCGCTGGGGCCAACGTCCTGACTTTC